The 20 T cell receptor beta chains reported below all come from one sample, sequenced in a study of blood T cell repertoires in COVID-19 (TCRdb year 2020). Library prep was done by the immunoSEQ multiplex PCR assay. Drawn from immuneACCESS, this table holds only the in-frame rearrangements with V and J called that TCRdb kept. Clones are partly lost; checked studies trace under half to an unresolved V gene and leave the rest unexplained. The table for this sample lists around 250,000 clones; 85% to 90% of them were counted only once. 4.1% of the sample is taken by the ten largest. Sequencing was carried out using PBMCs or T cells enriched from blood (not recorded which). Source of these receptors: a woman aged 25 to 39 who had recovered from COVID-19.

This clone was observed a handful of times. The CDR3 DNA sequence: TGTGCCAGTAGCTGGCAGGGCGTCGATGGCTACACCTTC. This encodes CASSWQGVDGYTF. The chain has TRBV19 and TRBJ1-2; TRBD1 might be the D (5 bases). This CDR3 is 13 amino acids long. V lost 6 bases and J 6 bases, leaving 14 bases between the germline ends. Germline V CDR1 and CDR2: LNHDA, SQIVND (reference sequence).

The chain employs TRBV19 and TRBJ2-2; TRBD1 matches at 9 bases. Germline V gene lookup returns CDR1 LNHDA and CDR2 SQIVND (reference sequence). The CDR3 runs 17 residues. The V and J ends lost 3 bases and 5 bases, in that order; junction bases with no gene match: 10. In DNA form, the CDR3 reads TGTGCCAGTAGTATGAGAGCGGGACAGGGATATACCGGGGAGCTGTTTTTT. Its protein product is CASSMRAGQGYTGELFF.

The chain has TRBV4-1 and TRBJ2-7; possible D gene TRBD1, 6 bases. Germline lookup yields CDR1 MGHRA and CDR2 YSYEKL. Trimming took off 4 bases at V and 0 bases at J, with 10 bases between the two ends. The CDR3 is made up of 14 amino acids. DNA of the CDR3: TGCGCCAGCAGCCTTACAGGGAGCTCCTACGAGCAGTACTTC. Translating gives CASSLTGSSYEQYF.

The chain couples TRBV24-1 to TRBJ2-7; the D gene is possibly TRBD2 (5 bases). Trimming pared 9 bases from V and 0 bases from J, leaving 8 bases between. The CDR3 runs 12 residues. CDR1 KGHDR and CDR2 SFDVKD come from the germline V gene. The CDR3 protein is CATEGSSYEQYF. CDR3 sequence (DNA): TGTGCCACCGAGGGCAGCTCCTACGAGCAGTACTTC.

The rearrangement links TRBV2 to TRBJ2-1; 9 nucleotides match TRBD2. Germline-derived CDR1 and CDR2 are SNHLY and FYNNEI. V lost 8 bases and J lost 8; bases outside the gene matches: 10. The length of the CDR3 is 14 residues. The CDR3 loop reads CASLRTSVLDEQFF. CDR3 DNA: TGTGCCAGCCTGAGGACTAGCGTCCTGGATGAGCAGTTCTTC.

This chain joins TRBV14 and TRBJ2-7; no clear D gene. This CDR3 has 11 amino acids. The V and J ends lost 3 bases and 4 bases respectively, with 4 bases between them. CDR1 and CDR2 from the germline V gene are SGHDN and FVKESK. CDR3 nucleotide sequence: TGTGCCAGCAGCCATCTTTACGAGCAGTACTTC. This gives the protein CASSHLYEQYF. Full variable domain (remainder filled in from reference TRBV14 and TRBJ2-7): EAGVTQFPSHSVIEKGQTVTLRCDPISGHDNLYWYRRVMGKEIKFLLHFVKESKQDESGMPNNRFLAERTGGTYSTLKVQPAELEDSGVYFCASSHLYEQYFGPGTRLTVT.

About this clone itself: The identical CDR3 is also encoded by other nucleotide sequences in the sample. The CDR3, as DNA: TGTGCCAGCAGCTTGCAGATGAACACTGAAGCTTTCTTT. Residues: CASSLQMNTEAFF. The chain couples TRBV5-4 to TRBJ1-1, with no clear D. Trimming removed 1 base from V and 0 bases from J, with 4 bases in between. The CDR3 spans 13 residues. Germline CDR1 reads SGHNT; CDR2 reads YYREEE (reference sequence).

This clone appeared a single time. V usage is TRBV10-3 and J usage is TRBJ2-2; D perhaps matches TRBD2 (7 bases). CDR3 size: 16 residues. Trimming left V 3 bases short and J 6 bases short, with 17 bases between. Germline loops: CDR1 ENHRY, CDR2 SYGVKD. The CDR3 sequence: CAISDGGGRSSGELFF. DNA for the CDR3: TGTGCCATCAGTGACGGGGGCGGGAGATCGTCCGGGGAGCTGTTTTTT.

The rearrangement uses TRBV19 and TRBJ2-7; D gene unclear. Looked up from germline, CDR1 is LNHDA and CDR2 is SQIVND (reference sequence). The ends were cut back, 6 bases at V and 0 bases at J, with 9 bases in the middle. The CDR3 is made up of 13 amino acids. CDR3 sequence reads: CASSPTASYEQYF. The CDR3 DNA is TGTGCCAGTAGCCCAACAGCCTCCTACGAGCAGTACTTC.

J is TRBJ1-3 and V is TRBV28; D is perhaps TRBD1 (5 bases). Trimming removed 1 base from V and 0 bases from J, with 13 bases in between. Germline V gene sequence: CDR1 MDHEN, CDR2 SYDVKM. CDR3 length: 17 amino acids. The CDR3 region is CASSLYPKGVSGNTIYF. The CDR3 DNA sequence: TGTGCCAGCAGTTTATATCCGAAAGGGGTCTCTGGAAACACCATATATTTT.

The chain carries TRBV5-1 and TRBJ2-5, with 8 bases fitting TRBD2. V was clipped by 5 bases and J by 5 bases; unmatched bases: 5. CDR3 size: 13 residues. Germline assignment: CDR1 SGHRS and CDR2 YFSETQ. The CDR3 bases are TGCGCCAGCAGGTTAGGACTAGCTGAGACCCAGTACTTC. It is translated as CASRLGLAETQYF.

V is TRBV2 and J is TRBJ2-7, with no clear D. The V end lost 6 bases, the J end lost 2 bases, and 17 bases lay between the germline ends. Germline V CDR1 and CDR2: SNHLY, FYNNEI. The CDR3 has 15 amino acids. Written as DNA, the CDR3 is TGTGCCAGCAGGGAGCAAAACTACCTAGCCTACGAGCAGTACTTC. It yields the protein CASREQNYLAYEQYF.

This chain connects TRBV24-1 to TRBJ2-1, with 9 bases lining up with TRBD1. J gave up 7 bases and V 2 bases, and 5 bases lay outside the gene matches. The CDR3 covers 15 residues. Germline-derived CDR1 and CDR2 are KGHDR and SFDVKD. CDR3 loop: CATSDSRGTGNEQFF. CDR3 DNA sequence: TGTGCCACCAGTGATTCCCGTGGGACAGGGAATGAGCAGTTCTTC.

The chain uses TRBV7-8 and TRBJ2-2, with a weak D call TRBD2 (6 bases). V lost 2 bases to trimming and J lost 3 bases, with 13 bases between them. The CDR3 runs 16 residues. Looked up from germline, CDR1 is SGHVS and CDR2 is FQNEAQ. CDR3 amino acids: CASSLYPGADTGELFF. The CDR3 region has the DNA TGTGCCAGCAGCTTATACCCGGGAGCGGACACCGGGGAGCTGTTTTTT. Using reference TRBV7-8 and TRBJ2-2 for the parts outside the CDR3, the full variable domain is GAGVSQSPRYKVAKRGQDVALRCDPISGHVSLFWYQQALGQGPEFLTYFQNEAQLDKSGLPSDRFFAERPEGSVSTLKIQRTQQEDSAVYLCASSLYPGADTGELFFGEGSRLTVL.

The chain employs TRBV4-2 and TRBJ2-7; the D is unclear. V was clipped by 3 bases and J by 4 bases, with 16 bases between them. The germline V gene has CDR1 LGHNA and CDR2 YNFKEQ. CDR3 length equals 15 residues. The CDR3 here is CASSQEHKFGYEQYF. The CDR3 DNA reads as TGTGCCAGCAGCCAGGAACACAAATTCGGGTACGAGCAGTACTTC.

The rearrangement links TRBV5-4 to TRBJ2-7; 9 positions agree with TRBD1. This CDR3 is built from 16 residues. The V gene's germline CDR1 is SGHNT and CDR2 YYREEE (reference sequence). Trimming took 4 bases from V and 4 from J; bases not matched to a gene: 12. The CDR3 here is CASSPRGGQGTYEQYF. Written as DNA, the CDR3 is TGTGCCAGCAGCCCTAGGGGGGGACAGGGAACTTACGAGCAGTACTTC.

The V gene is TRBV6-1, the J gene TRBJ2-5, with 8 nucleotides matching TRBD2. This CDR3 has 16 residues. J was trimmed by 5 bases and V by 3 bases; bases with no gene match: 11. CDR1 and CDR2 (germline): MNHNS, SASEGT. The CDR3 DNA sequence: TGTGCCAGCAGTGATTTAAGCGGGAGAGGATTGGAGACCCAGTACTTC. Its protein is CASSDLSGRGLETQYF.

The genes are TRBV9 and TRBJ2-3, with 7 bases identical to TRBD2. The CDR3 loop spans 17 amino acids. V shed 0 bases and J 1 base; nucleotides not matched to a gene: 8. The germline CDR1 and CDR2 sequences are SGDLS and YYNGEE. The CDR3 is CASSVEIAGVGTDTQYF. CDR3 DNA: TGTGCCAGCAGCGTAGAGATTGCGGGAGTTGGCACAGATACGCAGTATTTT.

The table lists this clone with a few counts. V gene TRBV4-1 combines with J gene TRBJ2-1; 7 bases agree with TRBD2. The CDR3 length is 17 residues. Germline V gene data show CDR1 as MGHRA and CDR2 as YSYEKL. V gave up 2 bases and J gave up 5 bases; unmatched junction bases: 12. CDR3 loop: CASSQTPTSRIDNEQFF. The CDR3 DNA follows: TGCGCCAGCAGCCAAACCCCGACTAGCCGGATAGACAATGAGCAGTTCTTC.

This chain joins TRBV7-2 and TRBJ1-5; D is unclear. Germline lookup yields CDR1 SGHTA and CDR2 FQGNSA. This CDR3 contains 15 residues. The V end lost 1 base, the J end lost 1 base, and 8 bases lay between the germline ends. The DNA for the CDR3 is TGTGCCAGCAGCTTAGGCAGGCGCAGCAATCAGCCCCAGCATTTT. It encodes CASSLGRRSNQPQHF. Together with reference TRBV7-2 and TRBJ1-5, the CDR3 gives the full variable domain: GAGVSQSPSNKVTEKGKDVELRCDPISGHTALYWYRQSLGQGLEFLIYFQGNSAPDKSGLPSDRFSAERTGGSVSTLTIQRTQQEDSAVYLCASSLGRRSNQPQHFGDGTRLSIL.